This TCR beta chain was identified in a study of OX40 agonist ivuxolimab in advanced cancers. V dropped 5 bases and J dropped 1; count of bases not matched to a gene: 3. CDR1 and CDR2 from the germline V gene are MGHRA and YSYEKL. The CDR3 is 14 residues long. Here immunoSEQ multiplex PCR was the method, and the copy in TCRdb shows in-frame clones only, minus some. The sample lists about 44,000 clones; over 80% were seen once. The sequence was collected from an adult with an advanced solid tumor such as melanoma, head and neck, liver or kidney cancer. The chain links TRBV4-1 to TRBJ2-7; 9 bases are shared with TRBD1. This sample comprised CD4+ or CD8+ T cells sorted from blood, obtained in a trial of the OX40 agonist ivuxolimab. The CDR3 here is CASSSDRGSYEQYF. CDR3 nucleotide sequence: TGCGCCAGCAGCTCAGACAGGGGGTCCTACGAGCAGTACTTC.